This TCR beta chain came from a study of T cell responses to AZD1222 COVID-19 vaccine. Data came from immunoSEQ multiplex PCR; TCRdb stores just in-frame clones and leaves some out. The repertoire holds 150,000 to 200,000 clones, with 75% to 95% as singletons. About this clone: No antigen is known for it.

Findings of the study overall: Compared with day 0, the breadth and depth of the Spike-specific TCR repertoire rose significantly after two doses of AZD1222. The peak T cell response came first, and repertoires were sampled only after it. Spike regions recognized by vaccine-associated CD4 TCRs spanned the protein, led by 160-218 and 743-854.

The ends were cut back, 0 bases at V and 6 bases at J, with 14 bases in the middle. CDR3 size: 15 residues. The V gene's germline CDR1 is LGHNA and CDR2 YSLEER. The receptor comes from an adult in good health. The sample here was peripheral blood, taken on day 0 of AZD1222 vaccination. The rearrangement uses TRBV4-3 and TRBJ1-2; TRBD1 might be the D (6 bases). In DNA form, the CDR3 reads TGCGCCAGCAGCCAAGAGCGGCGGGGGCGCGATGGCTACACCTTC. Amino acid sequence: CASSQERRGRDGYTF.